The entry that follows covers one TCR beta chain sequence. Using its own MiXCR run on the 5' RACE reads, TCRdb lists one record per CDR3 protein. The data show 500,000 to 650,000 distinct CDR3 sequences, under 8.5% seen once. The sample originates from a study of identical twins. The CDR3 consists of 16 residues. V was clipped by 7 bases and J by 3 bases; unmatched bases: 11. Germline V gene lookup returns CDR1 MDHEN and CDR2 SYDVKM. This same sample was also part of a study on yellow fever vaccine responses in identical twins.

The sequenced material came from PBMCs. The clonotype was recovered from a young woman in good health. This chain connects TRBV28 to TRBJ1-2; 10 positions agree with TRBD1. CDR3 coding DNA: TGTGCCAGCACCAAGATGCGGGACAGGGGTTACTATGGCTACACCTTC. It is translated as CASTKMRDRGYYGYTF.